Each of the 11 T cell receptor beta chains below was sequenced from the same sample in a study of blood T cell repertoires in COVID-19. The assay was immunoSEQ multiplex PCR, and TCRdb's table has in-frame clones only and misses some. This table holds tens of thousands of clones, 75% to 85% found once. The sequencing input was peripheral blood. These receptors all stem from a man aged 55 to 69 with acute or convalescent COVID-19.

V and J are TRBV7-3 and TRBJ2-1; 9 bases agree with TRBD1. Germline lookup yields CDR1 SGHTA and CDR2 FQGTGA. The CDR3 totals 15 residues. J gave up 5 bases and V 5 bases, and 7 bases lay outside the gene matches. The CDR3 is CASSPGTGYNNEQFF. CDR3 nucleotides: TGTGCCAGCAGCCCCGGGACAGGGTACAACAATGAGCAGTTCTTC. Full variable domain (outside the CDR3, taken from reference TRBV7-3 and TRBJ2-1): GAGVSQTPSNKVTEKGKYVELRCDPISGHTALYWYRQSLGQGPEFLIYFQGTGAADDSGLPNDRFFAVRPEGSVSTLKIQRTERGDSAVYLCASSPGTGYNNEQFFGPGTRLTVL.

The J gene is TRBJ1-5, the V gene TRBV19, with a possible D match to TRBD1 (5 bases). The V gene lost 5 bases and the J gene lost 7 bases, with 12 bases spanning the gap. Germline V gene lookup returns CDR1 LNHDA and CDR2 SQIVND (reference sequence). CDR3 length: 13 residues. The DNA of the CDR3 is TGTGCCAGTAGTCTGACAGTCAGCCAGCCCCAGCATTTT. Residues: CASSLTVSQPQHF. The complete variable domain, with remaining parts taken from reference TRBV19 and TRBJ1-5, reads DGGITQSPKYLFRKEGQNVTLSCEQNLNHDAMYWYRQDPGQGLRLIYYSQIVNDFQKGDIAEGYSVSREKKESFPLTVTSAQKNPTAFYLCASSLTVSQPQHFGDGTRLSIL.

This chain joins TRBV24-1 and TRBJ2-2; 10 nucleotides align to TRBD2. CDR3 length equals 14 residues. CDR1 and CDR2 (germline): KGHDR, SFDVKD. V was clipped by 6 bases and J by 9 bases; unmatched bases: 6. The CDR3 nucleotides read TGTGCCACCAGTAGAGCGGGGGGGCCCCGGGAGCTGTTTTTT. Amino acids: CATSRAGGPRELFF.

The chain employs TRBV24-1 and TRBJ2-5, with 10 nucleotides matching TRBD2. Trimming took 3 bases from V and 1 from J; bases not matched to a gene: 4. The CDR3 totals 16 residues. Germline V gene data show CDR1 as KGHDR and CDR2 as SFDVKD. The CDR3 DNA is TGTGCCACCAGTGATCAAGCGGGGGGGCTCCAAGAGACCCAGTACTTC. This codes for CATSDQAGGLQETQYF.

The chain uses TRBV3-1 (or the pseudogene TRBV3-2) and TRBJ2-4; 8 nucleotides align to TRBD1. This CDR3 is 17 amino acids long. The V gene's germline CDR1 is LGHDT and CDR2 YNNKEL (reference sequence). V lost 4 bases to trimming and J lost 1 base; unmatched junction nucleotides: 9. In DNA, the CDR3 is TGTGCCAGCAGCCCTCGGACAGGGCCCTTTGCCAAAAACATTCAGTACTTC. Its translation: CASSPRTGPFAKNIQYF.

V and J are TRBV24-1 and TRBJ1-5; the match to TRBD1 covers 7 bases. CDR3 length: 15 residues. Germline CDR1 reads KGHDR; CDR2 reads SFDVKD. V gave up 4 bases and J gave up 7 bases; unmatched junction bases: 9. Here the CDR3 reads CATSDAGTVGQPQHF. The CDR3 DNA follows: TGTGCCACCAGTGACGCCGGGACAGTGGGCCAGCCCCAGCATTTT.

V gene TRBV11-1 combines with J gene TRBJ2-3; TRBD1 matches 7 bases. V gave up 3 bases and J gave up 3 bases; unmatched junction bases: 0. Germline-derived CDR1 and CDR2 are SGHAT and FQDESV (reference sequence). The CDR3 has 13 amino acids. In DNA, the CDR3 is TGTGCCAGCAGCTTGACAGGGACAGATACGCAGTATTTT. As protein: CASSLTGTDTQYF.

The CDR3 sequence: CAWGGTGDGYTF. The DNA for the CDR3 is TGTGCCTGGGGGGGGACAGGGGATGGCTACACCTTC. The rearrangement joins TRBV30 to TRBJ1-2; 10 bases are shared with TRBD1. V lost 5 bases and J lost 6; bases outside the gene matches: 3. Germline loops: CDR1 GTSNPN, CDR2 SVGIG (reference sequence). The CDR3 sequence is 12 residues long. Full variable domain (outside the CDR3, taken from reference TRBV30 and TRBJ1-2): SQTIHQWPATLVQPVGSPLSLECTVEGTSNPNLYWYRQAAGRGLQLLFYSVGIGQISSEVPQNLSASRPQDRQFILSSKKLLLSDSGFYLCAWGGTGDGYTFGSGTRLTVV.

The V call is TRBV9, the J call TRBJ1-4, with no clear D. In germline, CDR1 is SGDLS, CDR2 YYNGEE. The CDR3 is made up of 14 amino acids. Deletions cut 0 bases from V and 8 bases from J, with 11 bases between. CDR3 bases: TGTGCCAGCAGCGTAGGAAGCATCTCAGAAAAACTGTTTTTT. This gives the protein CASSVGSISEKLFF.

The CDR3 spells CASSQGVQPQHF. CDR3 coding DNA: TGTGCCAGCAGCCAAGGGGTTCAGCCCCAGCATTTT. The chain has TRBV7-2 and TRBJ1-5; perhaps TRBD1 as D (5 bases). CDR1 and CDR2 from the germline V gene are SGHTA and FQGNSA. Trimming took off 5 bases at V and 6 bases at J, with 8 bases between the two ends. The CDR3 extends over 12 amino acids.

The J gene is TRBJ1-1, the V gene TRBV5-8; TRBD1 aligns across 9 bases. After removal of 4 bases from V and 7 bases from J, the junction contained 20 bases not matched to a gene. The CDR3 sequence is 18 residues long. The germline gives CDR1 SGHTS, CDR2 YDEGEE. CDR3 DNA: TGTGCCAGCAGCCGGAACAGGGGGCGTTTCCAGACTAACCATGAAGCTTTCTTT. Translation gives CASSRNRGRFQTNHEAFF.